One sample yielded the 3 T cell receptor beta chains listed below, sequenced in a study of T cell responses to AZD1222 COVID-19 vaccine. TCRdb's copy holds only in-frame clones and misses some; the assay was immunoSEQ multiplex PCR. The table shows about 140,000 clones, with around 85% occurring only once. The input for sequencing was peripheral blood, taken on day 0 of AZD1222 vaccination. These TCRs come from an adult in good health.

V usage is TRBV11-2 and J usage is TRBJ1-3; D might be TRBD1 (6 bases). The CDR3 is 16 amino acids. The V and J ends lost 7 bases and 4 bases respectively, with 20 bases between them. From germline, CDR1 is SGHAT and CDR2 FQNNGV. The DNA for the CDR3 is TGTGCCAGCATGAGAAGTCAGGGGCGGGGAGGAAACACCATATATTTT. This gives the protein CASMRSQGRGGNTIYF.

The J gene is TRBJ2-1, the V gene TRBV15, with D tentatively TRBD1 (6 bases). Germline CDR1 and CDR2: LNHNV and YYDKDF (reference sequence). Trimming pared 2 bases from V and 10 bases from J, leaving 9 bases between. This CDR3 contains 12 residues. This CDR3 reads CATSRKGGEQFF. In nucleotides, the CDR3 is TGTGCCACCAGCAGAAAAGGGGGAGAGCAGTTCTTC.

This clone has just one count. The rearrangement links TRBV30 to TRBJ2-1, with TRBD2 matching 11 bases. V gave up 2 bases and J gave up 8 bases; unmatched junction bases: 11. The CDR3 runs to 16 residues. From germline, CDR1 is GTSNPN and CDR2 SVGIG (reference sequence). The CDR3 protein is CAWSNILAGGGYEQFF. The CDR3 nucleotides are TGTGCCTGGAGTAATATTCTAGCGGGAGGTGGTTATGAGCAGTTCTTC.